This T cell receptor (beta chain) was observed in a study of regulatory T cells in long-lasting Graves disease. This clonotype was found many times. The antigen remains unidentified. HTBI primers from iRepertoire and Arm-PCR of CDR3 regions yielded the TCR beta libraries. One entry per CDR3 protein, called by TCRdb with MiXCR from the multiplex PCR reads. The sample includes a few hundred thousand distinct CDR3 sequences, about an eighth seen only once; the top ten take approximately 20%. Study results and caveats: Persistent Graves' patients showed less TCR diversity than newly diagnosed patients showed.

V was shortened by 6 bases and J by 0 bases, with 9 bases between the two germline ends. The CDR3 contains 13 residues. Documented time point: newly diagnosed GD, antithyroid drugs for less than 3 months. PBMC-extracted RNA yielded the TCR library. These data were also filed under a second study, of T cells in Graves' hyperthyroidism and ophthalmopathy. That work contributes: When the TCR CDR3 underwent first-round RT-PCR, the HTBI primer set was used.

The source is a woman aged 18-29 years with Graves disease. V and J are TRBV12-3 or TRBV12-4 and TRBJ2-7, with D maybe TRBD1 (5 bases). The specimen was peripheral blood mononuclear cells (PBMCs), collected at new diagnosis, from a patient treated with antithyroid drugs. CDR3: CASRVDSSYEQYF. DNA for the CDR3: TGTGCCAGCAGAGTAGACAGCTCCTACGAGCAGTACTTC.